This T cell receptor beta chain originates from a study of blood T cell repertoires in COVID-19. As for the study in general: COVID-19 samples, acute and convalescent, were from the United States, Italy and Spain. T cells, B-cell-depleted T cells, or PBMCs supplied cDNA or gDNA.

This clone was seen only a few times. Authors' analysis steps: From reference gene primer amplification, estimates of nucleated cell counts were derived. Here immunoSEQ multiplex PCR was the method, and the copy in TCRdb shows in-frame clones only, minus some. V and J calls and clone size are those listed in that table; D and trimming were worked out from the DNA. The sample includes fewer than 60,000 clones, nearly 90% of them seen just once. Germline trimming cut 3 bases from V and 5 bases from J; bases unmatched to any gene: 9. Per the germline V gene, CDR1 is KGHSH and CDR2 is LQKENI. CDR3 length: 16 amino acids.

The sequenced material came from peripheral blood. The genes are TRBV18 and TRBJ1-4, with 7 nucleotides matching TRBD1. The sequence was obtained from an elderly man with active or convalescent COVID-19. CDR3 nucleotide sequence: TGTGCCAGCTCACCCGCTACGACAGGGCTAAATGAAAAACTGTTTTTT. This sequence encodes CASSPATTGLNEKLFF.